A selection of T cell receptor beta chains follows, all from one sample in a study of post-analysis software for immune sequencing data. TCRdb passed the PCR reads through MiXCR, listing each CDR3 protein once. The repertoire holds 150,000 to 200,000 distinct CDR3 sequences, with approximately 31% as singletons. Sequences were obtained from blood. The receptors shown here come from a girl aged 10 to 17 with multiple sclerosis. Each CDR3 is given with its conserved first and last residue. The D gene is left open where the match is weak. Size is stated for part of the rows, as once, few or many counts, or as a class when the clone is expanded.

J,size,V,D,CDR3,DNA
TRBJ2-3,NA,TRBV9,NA,CASSAPVVTDTQYF,TGTGCCAGCAGCGCCCCGGTGGTTACAGATACGCAGTATTTT
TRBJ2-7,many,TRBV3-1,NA,CASSHLRQPYEQYF,TGTGCCAGCAGCCATCTGAGACAGCCCTACGAGCAGTACTTC
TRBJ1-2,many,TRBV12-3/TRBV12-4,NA,CASSSWGGYGYTF,TGTGCCAGCAGTTCCTGGGGAGGCTATGGCTACACCTTC
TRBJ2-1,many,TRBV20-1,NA,CSASGRALREQFF,TGCAGTGCTAGTGGCAGGGCACTGCGTGAGCAGTTCTTC
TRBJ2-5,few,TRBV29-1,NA,CSANMWQETQYF,TGCAGCGCTAACATGTGGCAAGAGACCCAGTACTTC
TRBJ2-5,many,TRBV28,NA,CASSLLGQMETQYF,TGTGCCAGCAGTTTATTGGGTCAGATGGAGACCCAGTACTTC
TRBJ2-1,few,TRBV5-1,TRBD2,CASRTGTSGNEQFF,TGCGCTTCGAGGACCGGGACTAGCGGGAATGAGCAGTTCTTC
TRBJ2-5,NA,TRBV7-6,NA,CASSFSTEGGAETQYF,TGTGCCAGCAGCTTTTCGACAGAAGGGGGGGCGGAGACCCAGTACTTC
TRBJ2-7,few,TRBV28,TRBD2,CASGDEEGTSGRLGLYEQYF,TGTGCCAGCGGCGATGAGGAGGGGACTAGCGGGAGATTGGGCCTCTACGAGCAGTACTTC
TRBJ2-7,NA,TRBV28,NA,CASSLVEDPTYEQYF,TGTGCCAGCAGTTTAGTGGAAGATCCCACCTACGAGCAGTACTTC
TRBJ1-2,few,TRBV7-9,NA,CASSLNVGPGWDTGYTF,TGTGCCAGCAGCTTGAACGTTGGCCCTGGGTGGGACACTGGCTACACCTTC